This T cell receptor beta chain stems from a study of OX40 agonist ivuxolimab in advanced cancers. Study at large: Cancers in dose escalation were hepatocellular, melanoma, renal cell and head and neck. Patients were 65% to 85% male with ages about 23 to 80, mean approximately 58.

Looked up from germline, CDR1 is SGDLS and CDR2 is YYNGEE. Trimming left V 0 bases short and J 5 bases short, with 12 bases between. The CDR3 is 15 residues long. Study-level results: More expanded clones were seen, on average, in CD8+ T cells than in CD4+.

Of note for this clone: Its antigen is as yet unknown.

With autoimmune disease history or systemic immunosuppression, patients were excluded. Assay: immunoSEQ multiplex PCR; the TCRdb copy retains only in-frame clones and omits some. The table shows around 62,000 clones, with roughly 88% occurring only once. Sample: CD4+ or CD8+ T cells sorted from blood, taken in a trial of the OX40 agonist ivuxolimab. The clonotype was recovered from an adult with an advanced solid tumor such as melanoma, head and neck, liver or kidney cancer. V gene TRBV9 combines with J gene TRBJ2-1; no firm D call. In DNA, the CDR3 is TGTGCCAGCAGCGTAGGACGGGCCGTCAACAATGAGCAGTTCTTC. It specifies CASSVGRAVNNEQFF.